One sample yielded the 27 T cell receptor beta chains listed below, sequenced in a study of blood T cell repertoires in COVID-19. Data came from immunoSEQ multiplex PCR; TCRdb stores just in-frame clones and leaves some out. The data contain tens of thousands of clones, 86% of them seen just once; the ten biggest clones take up roughly 2%. The sample taken for sequencing was peripheral blood. Every receptor here comes from a man aged 25-45 years with acute or convalescent COVID-19.

The J gene is TRBJ2-7, the V gene TRBV6-4; 7 bases are a match to TRBD2. This CDR3 region has 13 residues. The J segment lost 5 bases and the V segment lost 10 bases, leaving 11 bases of the junction unmatched. Germline V CDR1 and CDR2: MRHNA, SNTAGT. CDR3 bases: TGTGCCATCAACGGACTAGGATTTGACGAGCAGTACGTC. Protein product: CAINGLGFDEQYV.

The gene calls are TRBV27 and TRBJ2-1; D might be TRBD2 (5 bases). Trimming removed 6 bases at V and 3 bases at J, with 15 bases between. This CDR3 is built from 15 residues. CDR1 is MNHEY, CDR2 SMNVEV, per germline (reference sequence). CDR3 in DNA: TGTGCCAGCAGCGAACGGGATATACTCTACAATGAGCAGTTCTTC. Its translation is CASSERDILYNEQFF.

This clone occurred once. The chain joins TRBV4-2 to TRBJ1-3; no reliable D call. With 0 bases removed from V and 2 bases from J, the gap between germline ends came to 11 bases. The CDR3 sequence is 16 residues long. Germline assignment: CDR1 LGHNA and CDR2 YNFKEQ. CDR3 region: CASSQERNPPGNTIYF. CDR3 coding DNA: TGTGCCAGCAGCCAAGAGAGAAACCCCCCTGGAAACACCATATATTTT.

V usage is TRBV27 and J usage is TRBJ1-2; D unresolved. CDR1 is MNHEY and CDR2 is SMNVEV in the germline V gene (reference sequence). Trimming pared 5 bases from V and 6 bases from J, leaving 19 bases between. This CDR3 is built from 15 residues. CDR3 nucleotide sequence: TGTGCCAGCAGTCCCCTCCCAGTTCGCCAGGATGGCTACACCTTC. It encodes CASSPLPVRQDGYTF.

This clone was seen more than once but under ten times. The V gene is TRBV30, the J gene TRBJ2-7, with D possibly being TRBD2 (6 bases). The CDR3 has 12 amino acids. The V and J ends lost 1 base and 4 bases respectively, with 8 bases between them. From germline, CDR1 is GTSNPN and CDR2 SVGIG (reference sequence). This chain's CDR3 is CAWSATRYEQYF. The DNA of the CDR3 is TGTGCCTGGAGTGCGACTAGATACGAGCAGTACTTC.

This chain uses TRBV25-1 with TRBJ2-3, with 8 bases lining up with TRBD2. Trimming cost V 3 bases and J 0 bases; bases outside gene matches: 8. From germline, CDR1 is MGHDK and CDR2 SYGVNS. This CDR3 is 17 amino acids long. The CDR3: CASSDAIAGTSTDTQYF. CDR3 nucleotides: TGTGCCAGCAGTGATGCGATAGCGGGGACTAGCACAGATACGCAGTATTTT. Combining the CDR3 with reference TRBV25-1 and TRBJ2-3 gives the whole variable domain EADIYQTPRYLVIGTGKKITLECSQTMGHDKMYWYQQDPGMELHLIHYSYGVNSTEKGDLSSESTVSRIRTEHFPLTLESARPSHTSQYLCASSDAIAGTSTDTQYFGPGTRLTVL.

V usage is TRBV7-2 and J usage is TRBJ2-5; tentatively, D is TRBD1 (6 bases). This CDR3 is 15 amino acids long. CDR1 and CDR2 from the germline V gene are SGHTA and FQGNSA. Between the trimmed V and J ends, which lost 2 bases and 4 bases, there was a span of 14 bases. CDR3 in amino acids: CASSLSRDTGETQYF. CDR3 bases: TGTGCCAGCAGCTTATCCCGGGACACGGGAGAGACCCAGTACTTC.

This CDR3 is CASSFRQGHQPQHF. CDR3 DNA: TGTGCCAGCAGTTTCAGACAGGGTCATCAGCCCCAGCATTTT. The V and J genes are TRBV28 and TRBJ1-5; 7 bases map to TRBD1. The ends lost 3 bases at V and 5 bases at J; junction bases unmatched: 4. The CDR3 contains 14 residues. Per germline, CDR1 MDHEN and CDR2 SYDVKM.

This chain uses TRBV4-2 with TRBJ2-1, with a weak D call TRBD2 (6 bases). This CDR3 spans 15 amino acids. Trimming took off 3 bases at V and 1 base at J, with 10 bases between the two ends. Germline-derived CDR1 and CDR2 are LGHNA and YNFKEQ. The CDR3 is CASSQGLGSYNEQFF. The CDR3 DNA is TGTGCCAGCAGCCAGGGACTGGGGTCCTACAATGAGCAGTTCTTC.

The gene calls are TRBV19 and TRBJ2-5, with 9 bases that match TRBD1. The CDR3 has 13 amino acids. In germline, CDR1 is LNHDA, CDR2 SQIVND (reference sequence). V was pared by 8 bases and J by 2 bases, with 3 bases of the junction left unmatched. The DNA for the CDR3 is TGTGCCAGTGGGACAGGGAGACAAGAGACCCAGTACTTC. This translates into CASGTGRQETQYF.

The rearrangement joins TRBV28 to TRBJ1-4, with D maybe TRBD1 (5 bases). V was shortened by 2 bases and J by 8 bases, with 12 bases between the two germline ends. This CDR3 comprises 14 residues. Germline lookup yields CDR1 MDHEN and CDR2 SYDVKM. The DNA for the CDR3 is TGTGCCAGCAGTTTACCCAGGGTTGGGGAAAAACTGTTTTTT. Protein sequence: CASSLPRVGEKLFF.

V and J are TRBV19 and TRBJ2-2, with TRBD2 matching over 7 bases. Germline V CDR1 and CDR2: LNHDA, SQIVND (reference sequence). Losses at the gene ends were 4 bases for V and 7 bases for J; bases not matched to a gene: 9. The CDR3 is made up of 15 amino acids. DNA for the CDR3: TGTGCCAGTAGTAATTCCGGGACTAACGACGGGGAGCTGTTTTTT. Amino acid sequence: CASSNSGTNDGELFF. Drawing the rest from reference TRBV19 and TRBJ2-2, the complete variable domain is DGGITQSPKYLFRKEGQNVTLSCEQNLNHDAMYWYRQDPGQGLRLIYYSQIVNDFQKGDIAEGYSVSREKKESFPLTVTSAQKNPTAFYLCASSNSGTNDGELFFGEGSRLTVL.

The V call is TRBV7-9, the J call TRBJ2-5, with TRBD2 matching over 11 bases. Per germline, CDR1 SEHNR and CDR2 FQNEAQ (reference sequence). The CDR3 is made up of 17 amino acids. V lost 1 base and J lost 5; bases outside the gene matches: 9. CDR3 nucleotide sequence: TGTGCCAGCAGCTTAGGTGTAGCGGGGGGGCCGTGGGAGACCCAGTACTTC. It yields the protein CASSLGVAGGPWETQYF. Using reference TRBV7-9 and TRBJ2-5 for the parts outside the CDR3, the full variable domain is DTGVSQNPRHKITKRGQNVTFRCDPISEHNRLYWYRQTLGQGPEFLTYFQNEAQLEKSRLLSDRFSAERPKGSFSTLEIQRTEQGDSAMYLCASSLGVAGGPWETQYFGPGTRLLVL.

The gene calls are TRBV7-3 and TRBJ2-3, with 12 bases matching TRBD2. CDR1 is SGHTA and CDR2 is FQGTGA in the germline V gene. This CDR3 contains 17 residues. Trimming cost V 5 bases and J 1 base; bases outside gene matches: 7. For the CDR3, the DNA is TGTGCCAGCAGCGCGGGGACTAGCGGGCCCCGCACAGATACGCAGTATTTT. This translates into CASSAGTSGPRTDTQYF.

This clone has more than one count but fewer than ten. This chain uses TRBV27 with TRBJ1-4, with a tentative D call TRBD1 (5 bases). Looked up from germline, CDR1 is MNHEY and CDR2 is SMNVEV (reference sequence). The V gene lost 2 bases and the J gene lost 4 bases, with 8 bases spanning the gap. The CDR3 loop spans 14 amino acids. CDR3 amino acids: CASSLHRGNEKLFF. Written as DNA, the CDR3 is TGTGCCAGCAGTTTACATAGGGGTAATGAAAAACTGTTTTTT. Based on the CDR3 plus reference TRBV27 and TRBJ1-4, the full variable domain is EAQVTQNPRYLITVTGKKLTVTCSQNMNHEYMSWYRQDPGLGLRQIYYSMNVEVTDKGDVPEGYKVSRKEKRNFPLILESPSPNQTSLYFCASSLHRGNEKLFFGSGTQLSVL.

This clone appeared once. V gene TRBV21-1 combines with J gene TRBJ2-5; TRBD2, the D gene given by the table, was not confirmed from the DNA. TRBV21-1 is labeled a pseudogene. This CDR3 has 14 residues. Here the CDR3 DNA reads TGTGCCAGCAGCACCGCAGGACTAAGAGAGACCCAGTACTTC. This codes for CASSTAGLRETQYF.

This chain connects TRBV6-2 or TRBV6-3 to TRBJ1-2; no clear D. V lost 2 bases and J lost 7, with 14 bases in between. The CDR3 covers 14 residues. Germline values: CDR1 MNHEY, CDR2 SVGEGT. CDR3: CASSYHLARIGYTF. The CDR3 DNA sequence: TGTGCCAGCAGTTACCACCTAGCCCGGATTGGCTACACCTTC.

This rearrangement joins TRBV6-6 to TRBJ1-3, with unresolved D. V was trimmed by 3 bases and J by 1 base, leaving 10 bases between them. Germline values: CDR1 MNHNY, CDR2 SVGAGI (reference sequence). This CDR3 has 15 amino acids. This chain's CDR3 is CASSYYGLSGNTIYF. In nucleotides, the CDR3 is TGTGCCAGCAGTTATTACGGGTTGTCTGGAAACACCATATATTTT.

The chain has TRBV27 and TRBJ1-5, with unresolved D. CDR1 is MNHEY and CDR2 is SMNVEV in the germline V gene (reference sequence). The CDR3 contains 14 residues. V lost 2 bases to trimming and J lost 3 bases, with 8 bases between them. CDR3 protein: CASSLVQNNQPQHF. CDR3 coding DNA: TGTGCCAGCAGTTTAGTACAGAACAATCAGCCCCAGCATTTT.

This clone has a single count. V is TRBV27 and J is TRBJ1-2; D unresolved. V lost 5 bases to trimming and J lost 4 bases, with 20 bases between them. Germline V CDR1 and CDR2: MNHEY, SMNVEV (reference sequence). The CDR3 contains 16 residues. The CDR3 bases are TGTGCCAGCAGTCCGCAGAAGTTAGCCAGCCCCTATGGCTACACCTTC. Amino acid sequence: CASSPQKLASPYGYTF.

The chain has TRBV30 and TRBJ1-1; D may be TRBD1 (6 bases). The germline V and J ends were trimmed by 1 base and 9 bases, with 12 bases remaining between them. The CDR3 has 12 amino acids. Germline values: CDR1 GTSNPN, CDR2 SVGIG (reference sequence). CDR3 DNA: TGTGCCTGGAGTGCGGGACACCCTAAAGCTTTCTTT. Its translation: CAWSAGHPKAFF.

V is TRBV13 and J is TRBJ2-5, with 9 bases that match TRBD1. The CDR3 consists of 16 residues. Germline V gives CDR1 PRHDT, CDR2 FYEKMQ (reference sequence). The V and J ends lost 5 bases and 5 bases, in that order; junction bases with no gene match: 12. This CDR3 is CASSPPGTGFFETQYF. CDR3 nucleotide sequence: TGTGCCAGCAGCCCTCCCGGGACAGGGTTTTTCGAGACCCAGTACTTC.

The chain recombines TRBV2 with TRBJ1-1; TRBD1 matches 9 bases. V shed 6 bases and J 3 bases; nucleotides not matched to a gene: 2. Germline values: CDR1 SNHLY, CDR2 FYNNEI. The CDR3 length is 13 residues. The CDR3 loop is CASRRQGDTEAFF. The CDR3 DNA sequence: TGTGCCAGCAGGAGACAGGGGGACACTGAAGCTTTCTTT.

The V gene is TRBV6-6, the J gene TRBJ1-2; TRBD1 aligns across 8 bases. Germline values: CDR1 MNHNY, CDR2 SVGAGI (reference sequence). The trim removed 5 bases at V and 1 base at J, leaving 3 bases unmatched. The CDR3 is 14 residues long. The chain's CDR3 is CASSPTGDNYGYTF. DNA for the CDR3: TGTGCCAGCAGTCCGACAGGGGATAACTATGGCTACACCTTC.

The rearrangement links TRBV19 to TRBJ2-3; D might be TRBD2 (6 bases). The germline V gene has CDR1 LNHDA and CDR2 SQIVND (reference sequence). CDR3 length: 15 amino acids. Trimming stripped 6 bases from V and 2 bases from J, with 15 bases between. The CDR3, as DNA: TGTGCCAGTAGGGTCCGGGACTCTCACACAGATACGCAGTATTTT. This translates into CASRVRDSHTDTQYF.

A word on this clone: Additional DNA sequences in this sample encode the identical CDR3. CDR3 loop: CATSDFPGNEQFF. In nucleotides, the CDR3 is TGTGCCACCAGTGATTTTCCAGGAAATGAGCAGTTCTTC. The chain uses TRBV24-1 and TRBJ2-1; D is undetermined. Germline CDR1 KGHDR, CDR2 SFDVKD. Trimming cost V 1 base and J 7 bases, with 7 bases left between them. CDR3 length equals 13 residues.

This clone was seen once. The chain recombines TRBV6-5 with TRBJ1-1; 7 nucleotides align to TRBD1. This CDR3 region has 12 residues. Trimming at V came to 6 bases and at J to 7 bases, leaving 5 bases not matched to a gene. Germline CDR1 reads MNHEY; CDR2 reads SVGAGI. CDR3 in amino acids: CASRHRQGEAFF. CDR3 nucleotides: TGTGCCAGCAGGCATAGACAGGGTGAAGCTTTCTTT.